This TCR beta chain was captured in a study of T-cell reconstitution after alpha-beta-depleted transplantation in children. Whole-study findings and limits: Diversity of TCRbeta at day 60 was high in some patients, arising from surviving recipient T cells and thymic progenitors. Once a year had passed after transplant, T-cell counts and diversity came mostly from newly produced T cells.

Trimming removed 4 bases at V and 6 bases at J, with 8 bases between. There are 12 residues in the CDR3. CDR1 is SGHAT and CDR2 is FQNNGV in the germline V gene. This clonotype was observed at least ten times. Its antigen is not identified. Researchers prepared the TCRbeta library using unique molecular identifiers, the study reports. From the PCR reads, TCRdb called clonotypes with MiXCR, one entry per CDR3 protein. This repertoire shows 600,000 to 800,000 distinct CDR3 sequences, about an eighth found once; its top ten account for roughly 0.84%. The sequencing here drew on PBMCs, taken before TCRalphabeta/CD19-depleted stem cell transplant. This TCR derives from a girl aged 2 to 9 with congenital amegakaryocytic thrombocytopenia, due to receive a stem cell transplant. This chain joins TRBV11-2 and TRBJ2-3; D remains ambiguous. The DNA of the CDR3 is TGTGCCAGCAGCTACGCGTGGGATACGCAGTATTTT. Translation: CASSYAWDTQYF.